Sequencing of this T cell receptor beta chain was carried out in a study of glioma-infiltrating T cells after dendritic cell vaccination. Study-wide context: Patients received autologous tumor lysate-pulsed dendritic cell vaccination between about 2003 and 2013.

The protocol was immunoSEQ multiplex PCR, while the TCRdb copy is restricted to in-frame clones and leaves out a portion. The profile shows about 82,000 clones, around nine tenths of them singletons. This clone has only one observation. V was shortened by 4 bases and J by 4 bases, with 9 bases between the two germline ends. The length of the CDR3 is 14 residues. The germline V gene has CDR1 SGHKS and CDR2 YYEKEE (reference sequence). This clonotype was sampled from a human donor with glioblastoma. Sequenced here: blood, sampled before dendritic cell vaccination. The gene calls are TRBV5-5 and TRBJ2-6; D uncertain. The CDR3, as DNA: TGTGCCAGCAGCCCTCTAGGAGGGGCCAACGTCCTGACTTTC. This gives the protein CASSPLGGANVLTF.